What follows are 20 T cell receptor beta chains derived from one specimen sequenced in a study of blood T cell repertoires in COVID-19 (dated by TCRdb to the early 2020s). Library construction relied on the immunoSEQ multiplex PCR assay. TCRdb provides this immuneACCESS table in a form limited to in-frame rearrangements. Some clones are lacking; in checked studies, under half of them reflect an unresolved V gene, and why the rest are absent is not known. The sample table holds about 150,000 clones, of which approximately 80% were seen once. The top ten clones comprise approximately 8% of the sample. Sequencing input: peripheral blood. These receptor sequences come from a woman over 75 with COVID-19, enrolled during active disease.

This chain joins TRBV6-4 and TRBJ1-2, with D possibly TRBD1 on 6 matching bases. The V and J ends lost 7 bases and 0 bases respectively, with 15 bases between them. Germline V gives CDR1 MRHNA, CDR2 SNTAGT. This CDR3 comprises 15 residues. The CDR3 is CASKGDQGSNYGYTF. The DNA of the CDR3 is TGTGCCAGCAAGGGGGACCAGGGGTCTAACTATGGCTACACCTTC.

The CDR3 reads CASRDGTGAYEQYF. The CDR3 DNA reads as TGCGCCAGCAGGGACGGGACAGGAGCCTACGAGCAGTACTTC. V and J are TRBV5-1 and TRBJ2-7, with 8 bases that match TRBD1. The CDR3 runs 14 residues. The V gene end was trimmed by 5 bases and the J gene end by 2 bases; junction bases not matched to a gene: 6. Germline V gene lookup returns CDR1 SGHRS and CDR2 YFSETQ.

The rearrangement links TRBV24-1 to TRBJ1-2, with a weak D call TRBD1 (6 bases). The V end lost 7 bases, the J end lost 4 bases, and 12 bases lay between the germline ends. This CDR3 is built from 13 residues. The V gene's germline CDR1 is KGHDR and CDR2 SFDVKD. The CDR3 spells CATRGASSYGYTF. DNA for the CDR3: TGTGCCACCAGGGGGGCTAGTAGCTATGGCTACACCTTC.

This clone was seen more than once but under ten times. V gene TRBV18 combines with J gene TRBJ2-1; 8 bases match TRBD2. Germline CDR1 reads KGHSH; CDR2 reads LQKENI. V gave up 2 bases and J gave up 5 bases; unmatched junction bases: 5. The CDR3 is 15 amino acids. CDR3 bases: TGTGCCAGCTCACCAGGTACTAGCGGAAACAATGAGCAGTTCTTC. It translates to CASSPGTSGNNEQFF.

This clone was detected once. The chain joins TRBV2 to TRBJ1-2; TRBD1 aligns across 9 bases. This CDR3 spans 14 amino acids. The V gene end was trimmed by 7 bases and the J gene end by 4 bases; junction bases not matched to a gene: 7. Germline V gene data show CDR1 as SNHLY and CDR2 as FYNNEI. The CDR3 here is CASTGQGRIYGYTF. The CDR3 DNA follows: TGTGCCAGCACTGGACAGGGGAGAATCTATGGCTACACCTTC.

The chain carries TRBV4-2 and TRBJ2-7, with 14 nucleotides matching TRBD2. With 3 bases clipped from V and 7 bases from J, the junction kept 2 bases outside the gene matches. Germline CDR1 LGHNA, CDR2 YNFKEQ. The CDR3 has 14 amino acids. The CDR3 protein is CASSQGLAGDEQYF. The CDR3 DNA is TGTGCCAGCAGCCAGGGACTAGCGGGAGATGAGCAGTACTTC.

V gene TRBV7-3 combines with J gene TRBJ2-1, with a possible D match to TRBD2 (5 bases). The CDR3 is 14 residues long. The V gene's germline CDR1 is SGHTA and CDR2 FQGTGA. V lost 5 bases to trimming and J lost 8 bases, with 16 bases between them. The CDR3 is CASSPGIGSDEQFF. The CDR3, as DNA: TGTGCCAGCAGCCCTGGTATTGGGAGCGATGAGCAGTTCTTC.

The chain uses TRBV2 and TRBJ1-2, with D uncertain. V lost 4 bases to trimming and J lost 6 bases, with 12 bases between them. From germline, CDR1 is SNHLY and CDR2 FYNNEI. The CDR3 has 13 amino acids. The CDR3 region is CASSVYLAHGYTF. CDR3 DNA: TGTGCCAGCAGTGTTTATTTAGCCCATGGCTACACCTTC.

This chain connects TRBV28 to TRBJ1-2, with a weak D call TRBD1 (6 bases). The CDR3 has 12 amino acids. Trimming pared 4 bases from V and 5 bases from J, leaving 8 bases between. Per the germline V gene, CDR1 is MDHEN and CDR2 is SYDVKM. Here the CDR3 reads CASSSGQYGYTF. The DNA of the CDR3 is TGTGCCAGCAGTTCCGGACAGTATGGCTACACCTTC.

V usage is TRBV3-1 (or the pseudogene TRBV3-2) and J usage is TRBJ2-2, with D possibly TRBD2 on 7 matching bases. The CDR3 sequence is 15 residues long. Germline values: CDR1 LGHDT, CDR2 YNNKEL (reference sequence). The germline V and J ends were trimmed by 4 bases and 6 bases, with 15 bases remaining between them. CDR3: CASSPGGPTSGELFF. For the CDR3, the DNA is TGTGCCAGCAGCCCGGGGGGCCCAACGTCCGGGGAGCTGTTTTTT.

Only a few counts were recorded for this clone. This chain connects TRBV2 to TRBJ1-2; D is undetermined. Trimming left V 4 bases short and J 3 bases short, with 9 bases between. Germline assignment: CDR1 SNHLY and CDR2 FYNNEI. This CDR3 region has 13 residues. The CDR3 protein is CASSVAGDYGYTF. CDR3 nucleotide sequence: TGTGCCAGCAGTGTAGCCGGGGACTATGGCTACACCTTC. The full variable domain, in which reference TRBV2 and TRBJ1-2 provide the parts outside the CDR3, is EPEVTQTPSHQVTQMGQEVILRCVPISNHLYFYWYRQILGQKVEFLVSFYNNEISEKSEIFDDQFSVERPDGSNFTLKIRSTKLEDSAMYFCASSVAGDYGYTFGSGTRLTVV.

The chain uses TRBV2 and TRBJ1-5; unclear D gene. Per germline, CDR1 SNHLY and CDR2 FYNNEI. Trimming left V 5 bases short and J 4 bases short, with 15 bases between. The CDR3 length is 15 residues. CDR3 bases: TGTGCCAGCAGTTCCGACGTGGGAGGAAATCAGCCCCAGCATTTT. Amino acids: CASSSDVGGNQPQHF.

The rearrangement joins TRBV5-1 to TRBJ2-2; weak D call: TRBD2 (6 bases). The CDR3 has 15 amino acids. Trimming removed 4 bases from V and 5 bases from J, with 15 bases in between. Germline V gene sequence: CDR1 SGHRS, CDR2 YFSETQ. CDR3 bases: TGCGCCAGCAGCGAATCTAGCGTTCGGACCGGGGAGCTGTTTTTT. Translating gives CASSESSVRTGELFF. Drawing the rest from reference TRBV5-1 and TRBJ2-2, the complete variable domain is KAGVTQTPRYLIKTRGQQVTLSCSPISGHRSVSWYQQTPGQGLQFLFEYFSETQRNKGNFPGRFSGRQFSNSRSEMNVSTLELGDSALYLCASSESSVRTGELFFGEGSRLTVL.

This clone came up a few times. The CDR3 sequence is CASSVGGQGKAFF. DNA of the CDR3: TGTGCCAGCAGCGTAGGGGGACAGGGTAAAGCTTTCTTT. The V call is TRBV9, the J call TRBJ1-1, with TRBD1 identical over 9 bases. Germline-derived CDR1 and CDR2 are SGDLS and YYNGEE. Trimming cost V 0 bases and J 9 bases; bases outside gene matches: 3. The CDR3 runs to 13 residues.

The chain employs TRBV5-8 and TRBJ2-1; no firm D call. CDR3 length: 13 residues. Germline V gene lookup returns CDR1 SGHTS and CDR2 YDEGEE. Trimming pared 0 bases from V and 4 bases from J, leaving 5 bases between. CDR3 nucleotide sequence: TGTGCCAGCAGCTTGGGAGCTTACAATGAGCAGTTCTTC. As protein: CASSLGAYNEQFF.

This clone was recorded only once. This chain uses TRBV3-1 (or the pseudogene TRBV3-2) with TRBJ2-3; TRBD2 matches at 8 bases. Looked up from germline, CDR1 is LGHDT and CDR2 is YNNKEL (reference sequence). CDR3 length equals 15 residues. V trimming: 6 bases; J trimming: 4 bases; junction bases outside the gene matches: 9. The DNA for the CDR3 is TGTGCCAGCAGACCTACCGGGACTAGAGCAGATACGCAGTATTTT. As protein: CASRPTGTRADTQYF.

This chain joins TRBV10-3 and TRBJ1-1; a possible D gene is TRBD1 (6 bases). The CDR3 consists of 13 residues. From germline, CDR1 is ENHRY and CDR2 SYGVKD. The V end was cut by 5 bases, the J end by 5 bases, with 12 bases between. The CDR3 coding sequence is TGTGCCATCAGTCAGGGGTTAAGTACTGAAGCTTTCTTT. Amino acids: CAISQGLSTEAFF.

V usage is TRBV6-5 and J usage is TRBJ2-7; tentative D call: TRBD1 (5 bases). Trimming stripped 6 bases from V and 9 bases from J, with 15 bases between. Germline CDR1 MNHEY, CDR2 SVGAGI. The CDR3 is 12 amino acids. The CDR3 protein is CASRPSGPGQYF. The CDR3 coding sequence is TGTGCCAGCAGACCCTCAGGGCCGGGGCAGTACTTC.

The chain links TRBV27 to TRBJ2-2; D remains unclear. The CDR3 is 13 amino acids. Germline values: CDR1 MNHEY, CDR2 SMNVEV (reference sequence). Trimming pared 10 bases from V and 2 bases from J, leaving 11 bases between. The CDR3 loop reads CATQGGNTGELFF. CDR3 nucleotide sequence: TGTGCCACCCAAGGCGGAAACACCGGGGAGCTGTTTTTT.

The J gene is TRBJ1-1, the V gene TRBV9; no definite D call. Germline CDR1 SGDLS, CDR2 YYNGEE. The CDR3 totals 14 residues. V shed 0 bases and J shed 4 bases, with 10 bases lying between them. The CDR3 DNA reads TGTGCCAGCAGCGTAGAATCGGTTTCCACTGAAGCTTTCTTT. Its protein product is CASSVESVSTEAFF. The variable domain in full, completed from reference TRBV9 and TRBJ1-1, reads DSGVTQTPKHLITATGQRVTLRCSPRSGDLSVYWYQQSLDQGLQFLIQYYNGEERAKGNILERFSAQQFPDLHSELNLSSLELGDSALYFCASSVESVSTEAFFGQGTRLTVV.